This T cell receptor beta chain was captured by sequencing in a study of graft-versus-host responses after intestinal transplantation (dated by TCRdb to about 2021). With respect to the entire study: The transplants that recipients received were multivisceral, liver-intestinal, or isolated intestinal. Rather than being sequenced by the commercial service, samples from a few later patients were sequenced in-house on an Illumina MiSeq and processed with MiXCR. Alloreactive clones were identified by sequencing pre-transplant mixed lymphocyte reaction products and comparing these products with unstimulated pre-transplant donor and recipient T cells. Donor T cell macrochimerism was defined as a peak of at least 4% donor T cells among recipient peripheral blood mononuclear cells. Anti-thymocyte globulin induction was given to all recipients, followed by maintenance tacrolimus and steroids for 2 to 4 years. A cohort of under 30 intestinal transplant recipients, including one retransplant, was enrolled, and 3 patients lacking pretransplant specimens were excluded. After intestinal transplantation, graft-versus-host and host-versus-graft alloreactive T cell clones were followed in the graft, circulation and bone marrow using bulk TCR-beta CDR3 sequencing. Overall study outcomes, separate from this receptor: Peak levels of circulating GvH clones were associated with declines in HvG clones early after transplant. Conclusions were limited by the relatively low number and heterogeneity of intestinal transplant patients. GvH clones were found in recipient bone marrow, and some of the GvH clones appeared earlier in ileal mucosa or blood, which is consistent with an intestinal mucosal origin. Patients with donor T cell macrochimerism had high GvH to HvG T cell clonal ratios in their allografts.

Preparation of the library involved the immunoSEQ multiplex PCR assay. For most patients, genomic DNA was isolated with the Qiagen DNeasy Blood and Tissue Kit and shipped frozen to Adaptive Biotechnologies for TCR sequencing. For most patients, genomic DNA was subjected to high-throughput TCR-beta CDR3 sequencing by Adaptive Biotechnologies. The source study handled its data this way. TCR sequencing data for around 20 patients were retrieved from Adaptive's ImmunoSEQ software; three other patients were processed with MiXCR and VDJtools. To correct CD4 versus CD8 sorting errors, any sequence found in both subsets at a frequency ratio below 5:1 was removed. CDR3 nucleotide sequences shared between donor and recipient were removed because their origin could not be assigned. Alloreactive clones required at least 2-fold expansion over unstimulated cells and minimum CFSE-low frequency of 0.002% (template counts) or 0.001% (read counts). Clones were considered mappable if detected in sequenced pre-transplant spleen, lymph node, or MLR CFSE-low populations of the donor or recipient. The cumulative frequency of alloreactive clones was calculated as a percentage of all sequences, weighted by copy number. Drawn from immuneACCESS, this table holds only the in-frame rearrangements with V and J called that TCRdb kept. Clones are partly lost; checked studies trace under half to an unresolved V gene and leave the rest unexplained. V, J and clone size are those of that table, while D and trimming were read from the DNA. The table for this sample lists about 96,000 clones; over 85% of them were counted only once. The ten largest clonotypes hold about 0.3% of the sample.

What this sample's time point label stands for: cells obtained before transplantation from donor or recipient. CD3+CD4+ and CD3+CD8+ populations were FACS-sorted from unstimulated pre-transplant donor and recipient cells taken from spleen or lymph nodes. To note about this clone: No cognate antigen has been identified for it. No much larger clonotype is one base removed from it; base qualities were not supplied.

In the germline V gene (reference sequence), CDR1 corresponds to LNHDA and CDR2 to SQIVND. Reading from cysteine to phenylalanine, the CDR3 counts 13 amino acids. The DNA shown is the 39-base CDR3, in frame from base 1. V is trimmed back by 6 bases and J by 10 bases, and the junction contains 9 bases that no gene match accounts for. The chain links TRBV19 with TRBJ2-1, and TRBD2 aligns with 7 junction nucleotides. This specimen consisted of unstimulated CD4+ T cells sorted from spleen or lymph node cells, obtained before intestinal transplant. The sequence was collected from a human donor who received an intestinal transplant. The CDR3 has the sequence CASRPRLAGEQFF. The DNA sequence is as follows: TGTGCCAGTAGACCTCGACTAGCCGGGGAGCAGTTCTTC.